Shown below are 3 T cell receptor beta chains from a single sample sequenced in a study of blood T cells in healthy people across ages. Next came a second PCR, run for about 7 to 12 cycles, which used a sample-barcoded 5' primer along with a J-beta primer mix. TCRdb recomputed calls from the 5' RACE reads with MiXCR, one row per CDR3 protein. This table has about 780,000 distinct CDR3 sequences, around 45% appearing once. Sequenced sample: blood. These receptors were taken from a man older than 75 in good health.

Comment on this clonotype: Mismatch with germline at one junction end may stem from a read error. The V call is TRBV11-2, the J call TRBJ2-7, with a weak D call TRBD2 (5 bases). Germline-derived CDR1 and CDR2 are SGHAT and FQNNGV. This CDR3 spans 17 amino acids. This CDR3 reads CASNLFAGPLPYNEQYF. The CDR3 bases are TGTGCCAGCAACTTATTTGCGGGCCCTCTTCCCTACAATGAGCAGTACTTC.

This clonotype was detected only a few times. The CDR3 protein is CSAYGLAGVETQYF. The CDR3 nucleotides are TGCAGTGCCTATGGACTAGCGGGAGTGGAGACCCAGTACTTC. This chain links TRBV20-1 with TRBJ2-7; TRBD2 agrees at 13 bases. The assigned J gene may be wrong: the sequence end matches TRBJ2-5 better. CDR3 length: 14 residues. The germline V gene has CDR1 DFQATT and CDR2 SNEGSKA (reference sequence).

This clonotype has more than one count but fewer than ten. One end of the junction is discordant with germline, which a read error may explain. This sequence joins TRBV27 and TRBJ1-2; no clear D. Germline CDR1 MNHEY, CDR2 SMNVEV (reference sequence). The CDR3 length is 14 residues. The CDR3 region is CASSVSWRAYGYTF. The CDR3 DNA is TGTGCCAGCAGTGTATCGTGGAGGGCCTATGGCTACACCTTC.